The source of this TCR beta chain is a study of cytomegalovirus exposure and HLA in healthy donors. A word on this clone: Antigen: not known.

Trimming cost V 3 bases and J 5 bases; bases outside gene matches: 3. CDR1 is SGHTA, CDR2 FQGTGA, per germline. The CDR3 covers 15 residues. The primer mix had 60 Vbeta and 13 Jbeta primers. The table came from immunoSEQ multiplex PCR; TCRdb's copy has only in-frame clones and leaves some out. This sample carries 200,000 to 250,000 clones, 82% of them seen once, and the ten largest clones take around 5%. Study outcomes and limitations: Across donors, sequencing depth was assumed by presence/absence analyses to be roughly uniform. Reports indicate that TCR beta sequences accurately predicted the HLA-A and HLA-B alleles of most subjects. Earlier analysis found most TCR beta V segments productive about 87% or about 30% of the time. A later analysis showed HLA-associated TCR beta chains outstripping equally common others in clonal expansion.

The specimen was PBMCs. The chain couples TRBV7-3 to TRBJ2-1, with TRBD1 matching 11 bases. The TCR comes from a middle-aged woman in good health and CMV-seropositive. CDR3 in DNA: TGTGCCAGCAGCTTGGGACAGGGGGGGAACAATGAGCAGTTCTTC. The encoded protein is CASSLGQGGNNEQFF.